This T cell receptor (beta chain) was recovered during a study of blood T cell repertoires in COVID-19. In the study overall: There were acute and convalescent COVID-19 samples, and they came from the United States, Italy and Spain. Sources were T cells, B-cell-depleted T cells, or PBMCs; the material itself was cDNA or gDNA.

Authors' analysis steps: Scientists estimated how many nucleated cells there were by amplifying reference gene primers. Profiled with immunoSEQ multiplex PCR; TCRdb holds only in-frame clones, not every one. V and J calls and clone size are given by that table; D and trimming were obtained from the DNA. The table shows about 160,000 clones, with roughly 80% occurring only once. V dropped 8 bases and J dropped 8; count of bases not matched to a gene: 6. Germline CDR1 reads WSHSY; CDR2 reads SAAADI. There are 14 residues in the CDR3. The chain couples TRBV10-2 to TRBJ1-6; 10 bases agree with TRBD1. This receptor was obtained from a man aged 70 or older with acute or convalescent COVID-19. Input material: peripheral blood. The CDR3 sequence: CASGTGTGDSPLHF. As DNA, the CDR3 is TGCGCCAGCGGGACCGGGACAGGGGATTCACCCCTCCACTTT.